The source of this T cell receptor (beta chain) is a study of blood T cell repertoires in COVID-19. Study details: Samples representing acute and convalescent COVID-19 were sourced from the United States, Italy and Spain. T cells, B-cell-depleted T cells, or PBMCs supplied cDNA or gDNA.

Germline CDR1 reads SEHNR; CDR2 reads FQNEAQ (reference sequence). The CDR3 loop spans 15 amino acids. V lost 5 bases and J lost 10; bases outside the gene matches: 12. Authors' analysis steps: Reference gene primer amplification gave nucleated cell count estimates. Repertoires were generated with immunoSEQ multiplex PCR, while TCRdb's copy carries only in-frame clones and drops some. D and trimming come from the DNA, and the V and J calls and clone size come from that table. The sample lists more than 150,000 clones; 86% were seen once. This TCR derives from a man aged 65 to 85 with active or convalescent COVID-19. The chain combines TRBV7-9 with TRBJ2-1; TRBD2 matches 9 bases. Sequencing was performed on peripheral blood. The CDR3 protein is CASSPRASGIVEQFF. CDR3 sequence (DNA): TGTGCCAGCAGCCCGCGGGCTAGCGGGATAGTAGAGCAGTTCTTC.